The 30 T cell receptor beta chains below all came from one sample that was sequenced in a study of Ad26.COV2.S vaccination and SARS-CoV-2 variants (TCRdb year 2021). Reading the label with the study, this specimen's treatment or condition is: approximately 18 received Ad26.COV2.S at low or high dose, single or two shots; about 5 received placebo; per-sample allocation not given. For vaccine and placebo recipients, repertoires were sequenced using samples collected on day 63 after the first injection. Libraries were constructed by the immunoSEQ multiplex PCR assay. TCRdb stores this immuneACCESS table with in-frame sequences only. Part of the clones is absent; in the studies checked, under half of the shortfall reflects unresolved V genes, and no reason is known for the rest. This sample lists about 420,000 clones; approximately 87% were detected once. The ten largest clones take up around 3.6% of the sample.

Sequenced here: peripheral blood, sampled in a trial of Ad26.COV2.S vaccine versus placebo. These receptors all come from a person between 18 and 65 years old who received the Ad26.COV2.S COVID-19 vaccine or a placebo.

CDR3: CASSLGGGRETQYF. The CDR3 coding sequence is TGTGCCAGCAGCTTAGGTGGGGGGCGGGAGACCCAGTACTTC. This chain links TRBV7-3 with TRBJ2-5; D might be TRBD1 or TRBD2, each matching 6 bases. CDR1 and CDR2 from the germline V gene are SGHTA and FQGTGA. Trimming took off 2 bases at V and 5 bases at J, with 12 bases between the two ends. The CDR3 length is 14 residues.

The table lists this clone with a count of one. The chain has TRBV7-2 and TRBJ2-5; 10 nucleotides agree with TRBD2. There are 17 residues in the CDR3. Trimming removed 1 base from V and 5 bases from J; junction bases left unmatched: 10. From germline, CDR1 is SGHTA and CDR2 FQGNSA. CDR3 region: CASSLDGLAGEGETQYF. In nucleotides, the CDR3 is TGTGCCAGCAGCTTAGATGGCCTAGCGGGGGAGGGGGAGACCCAGTACTTC.

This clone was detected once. CDR3 in DNA: TGCGCCAGCAGCCGCCAAGATTCATTGGGGGATCCAGATACGCAGTATTTT. This translates into CASSRQDSLGDPDTQYF. The chain carries TRBV4-3 and TRBJ2-3, with D possibly called TRBD1 or TRBD2 (5 bases each). The V end lost 4 bases, the J end lost 4 bases, and 21 bases lay between the germline ends. Germline-derived CDR1 and CDR2 are LGHNA and YSLEER. This CDR3 is 17 amino acids long.

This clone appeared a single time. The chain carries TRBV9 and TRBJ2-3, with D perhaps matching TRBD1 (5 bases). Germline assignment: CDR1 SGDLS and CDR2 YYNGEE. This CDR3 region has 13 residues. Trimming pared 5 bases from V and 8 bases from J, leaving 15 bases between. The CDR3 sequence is CASSPTVGVTQYF. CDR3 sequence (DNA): TGTGCCAGCAGTCCAACGGTAGGGGTTACGCAGTATTTT. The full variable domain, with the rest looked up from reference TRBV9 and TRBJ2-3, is DSGVTQTPKHLITATGQRVTLRCSPRSGDLSVYWYQQSLDQGLQFLIQYYNGEERAKGNILERFSAQQFPDLHSELNLSSLELGDSALYFCASSPTVGVTQYFGPGTRLTVL.

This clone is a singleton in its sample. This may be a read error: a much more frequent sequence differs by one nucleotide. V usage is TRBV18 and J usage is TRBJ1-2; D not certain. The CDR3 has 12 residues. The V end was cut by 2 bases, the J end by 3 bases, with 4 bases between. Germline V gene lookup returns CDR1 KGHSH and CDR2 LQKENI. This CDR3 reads CASSPGYYGYTF. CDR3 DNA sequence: TGTGCCAGCTCACCAGGGTACTATGGCTACACCTTC.

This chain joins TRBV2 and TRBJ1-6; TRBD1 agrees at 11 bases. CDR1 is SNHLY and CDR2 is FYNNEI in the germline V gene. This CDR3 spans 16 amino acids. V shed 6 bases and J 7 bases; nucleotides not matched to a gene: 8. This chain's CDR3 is CASRGGQGVFNSPLHF. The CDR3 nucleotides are TGTGCCAGCAGGGGGGGACAGGGGGTTTTCAATTCACCCCTCCACTTT.

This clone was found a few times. The CDR3, as DNA: TGTGCCAGCAGCTTAGCCCTAATCCTGCCAGGGCGGTATAATTCACCCCTCCACTTT. Translation: CASSLALILPGRYNSPLHF. V usage is TRBV7-7 and J usage is TRBJ1-6; a possible D gene is TRBD1 (5 bases). Germline values: CDR1 SSHAT, CDR2 FNYEAQ (reference sequence). V lost 0 bases to trimming and J lost 4 bases, with 19 bases between them. This CDR3 comprises 19 residues.

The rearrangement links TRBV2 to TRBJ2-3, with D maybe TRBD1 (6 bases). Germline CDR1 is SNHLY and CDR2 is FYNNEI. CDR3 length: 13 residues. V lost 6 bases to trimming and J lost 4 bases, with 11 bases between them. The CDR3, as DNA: TGTGCCAGCAGCTATGAGGGGGCAGATACGCAGTATTTT. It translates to CASSYEGADTQYF.

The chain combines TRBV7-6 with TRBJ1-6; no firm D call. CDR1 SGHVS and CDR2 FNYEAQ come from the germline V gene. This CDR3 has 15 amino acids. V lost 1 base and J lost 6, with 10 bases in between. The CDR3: CASSLGGFGNSPLHF. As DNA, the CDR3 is TGTGCCAGCAGCTTAGGGGGTTTTGGTAATTCACCCCTCCACTTT.

As DNA, the CDR3 is TGTGCCAGCAGCCTACACACTGAAGCTTTCTTT. Translation: CASSLHTEAFF. The chain links TRBV7-2 to TRBJ1-1; D remains unclear. The V gene's germline CDR1 is SGHTA and CDR2 FQGNSA. The V end lost 5 bases, the J end lost 3 bases, and 4 bases lay between the germline ends. There are 11 residues in the CDR3.

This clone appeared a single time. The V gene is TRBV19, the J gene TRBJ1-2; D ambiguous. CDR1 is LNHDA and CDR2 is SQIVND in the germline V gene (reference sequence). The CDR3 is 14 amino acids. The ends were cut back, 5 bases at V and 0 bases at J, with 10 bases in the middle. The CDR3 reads CASSPGQTNYGYTF. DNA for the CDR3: TGTGCCAGTAGTCCCGGTCAGACTAACTATGGCTACACCTTC.

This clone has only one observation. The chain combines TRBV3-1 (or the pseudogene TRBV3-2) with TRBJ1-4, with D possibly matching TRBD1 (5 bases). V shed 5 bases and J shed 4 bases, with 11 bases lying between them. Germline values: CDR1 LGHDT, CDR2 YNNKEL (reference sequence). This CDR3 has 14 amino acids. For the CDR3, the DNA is TGTGCCAGCAGCGACAGAGGAAGTAATGAAAAACTGTTTTTT. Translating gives CASSDRGSNEKLFF.

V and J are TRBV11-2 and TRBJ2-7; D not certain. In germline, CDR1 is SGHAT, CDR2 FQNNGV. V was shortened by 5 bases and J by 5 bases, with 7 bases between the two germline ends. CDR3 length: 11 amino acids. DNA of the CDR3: TGTGCCAGCAGCGTTCTTAACGAGCAGTACTTC. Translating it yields CASSVLNEQYF.

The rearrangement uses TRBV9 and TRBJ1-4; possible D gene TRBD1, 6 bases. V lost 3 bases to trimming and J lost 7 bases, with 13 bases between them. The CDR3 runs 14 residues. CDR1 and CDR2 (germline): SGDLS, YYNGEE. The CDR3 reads CASSAQGVSEKLFF. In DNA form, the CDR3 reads TGTGCCAGCAGCGCACAGGGAGTAAGTGAAAAACTGTTTTTT. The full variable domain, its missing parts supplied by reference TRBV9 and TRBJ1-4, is DSGVTQTPKHLITATGQRVTLRCSPRSGDLSVYWYQQSLDQGLQFLIQYYNGEERAKGNILERFSAQQFPDLHSELNLSSLELGDSALYFCASSAQGVSEKLFFGSGTQLSVL.

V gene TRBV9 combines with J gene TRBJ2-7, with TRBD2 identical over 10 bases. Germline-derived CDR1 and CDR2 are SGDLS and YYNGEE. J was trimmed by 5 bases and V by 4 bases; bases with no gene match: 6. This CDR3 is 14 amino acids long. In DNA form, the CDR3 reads TGTGCCAGCAGCCCAAGCGGGGGGGAACACGAGCAGTACTTC. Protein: CASSPSGGEHEQYF.

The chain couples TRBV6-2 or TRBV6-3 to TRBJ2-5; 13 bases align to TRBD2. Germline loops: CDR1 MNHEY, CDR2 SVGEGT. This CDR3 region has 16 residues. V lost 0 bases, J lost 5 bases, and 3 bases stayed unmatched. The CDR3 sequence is CASSYSGTSGDETQYF. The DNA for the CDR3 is TGTGCCAGCAGTTACTCGGGGACTAGCGGGGACGAGACCCAGTACTTC.

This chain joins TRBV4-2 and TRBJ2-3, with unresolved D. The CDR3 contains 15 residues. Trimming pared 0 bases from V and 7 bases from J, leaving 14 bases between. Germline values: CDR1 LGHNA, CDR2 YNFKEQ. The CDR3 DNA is TGTGCCAGCAGCCAAGATGGTAGCAGTGGATATACGCAGTATTTT. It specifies CASSQDGSSGYTQYF.

The DNA of the CDR3 is TGCGCCAGCAGCCAGAGCGGTTTTGAAGCTTTCTTT. Translating it yields CASSQSGFEAFF. This chain links TRBV4-1 with TRBJ1-1; D unclear. Trimming took off 3 bases at V and 7 bases at J, with 9 bases between the two ends. This CDR3 region has 12 residues. Germline assignment: CDR1 MGHRA and CDR2 YSYEKL.

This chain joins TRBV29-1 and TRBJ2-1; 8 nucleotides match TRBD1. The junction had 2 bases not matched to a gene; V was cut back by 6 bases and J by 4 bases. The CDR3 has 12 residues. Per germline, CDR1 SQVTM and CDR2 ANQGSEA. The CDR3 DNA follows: TGCAGCGTCCGGGACAGGTACAATGAGCAGTTCTTC. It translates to CSVRDRYNEQFF.

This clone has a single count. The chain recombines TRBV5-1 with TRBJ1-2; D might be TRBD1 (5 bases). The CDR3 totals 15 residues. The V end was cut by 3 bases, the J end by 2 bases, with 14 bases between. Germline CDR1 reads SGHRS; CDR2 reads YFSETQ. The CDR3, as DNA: TGCGCCAGCAGCTGGCTCCGGAGACAGAACTATGGCTACACCTTC. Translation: CASSWLRRQNYGYTF.

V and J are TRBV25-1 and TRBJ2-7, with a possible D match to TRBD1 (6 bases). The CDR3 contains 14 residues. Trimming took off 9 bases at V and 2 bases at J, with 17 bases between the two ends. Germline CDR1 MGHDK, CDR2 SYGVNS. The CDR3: CASEAGGLTYEQYF. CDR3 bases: TGTGCCAGTGAGGCTGGGGGCCTAACCTACGAGCAGTACTTC.

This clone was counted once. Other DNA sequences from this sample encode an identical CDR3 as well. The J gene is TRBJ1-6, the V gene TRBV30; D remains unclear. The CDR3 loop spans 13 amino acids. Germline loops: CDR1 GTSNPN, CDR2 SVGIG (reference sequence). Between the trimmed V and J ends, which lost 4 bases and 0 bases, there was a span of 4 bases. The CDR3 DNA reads TGTGCCTGGAAAAGCTCCTATAATTCACCCCTCCACTTT. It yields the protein CAWKSSYNSPLHF. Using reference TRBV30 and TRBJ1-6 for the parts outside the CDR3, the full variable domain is SQTIHQWPATLVQPVGSPLSLECTVEGTSNPNLYWYRQAAGRGLQLLFYSVGIGQISSEVPQNLSASRPQDRQFILSSKKLLLSDSGFYLCAWKSSYNSPLHFGNGTRLTVT.

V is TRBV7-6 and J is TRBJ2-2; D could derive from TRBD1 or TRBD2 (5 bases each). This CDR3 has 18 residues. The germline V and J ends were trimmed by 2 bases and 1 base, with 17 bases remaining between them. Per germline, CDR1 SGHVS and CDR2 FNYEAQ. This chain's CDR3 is CASSLKQSRDENTGELFF. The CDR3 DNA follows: TGTGCCAGCAGCTTAAAACAGAGCCGGGACGAGAACACCGGGGAGCTGTTTTTT.

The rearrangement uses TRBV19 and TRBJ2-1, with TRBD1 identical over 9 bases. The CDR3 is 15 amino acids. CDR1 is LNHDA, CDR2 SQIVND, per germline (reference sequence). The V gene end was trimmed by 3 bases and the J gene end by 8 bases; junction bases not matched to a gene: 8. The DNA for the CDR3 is TGTGCCAGTAGTATCGGGACAGGGCGTTGGGATGAGCAGTTCTTC. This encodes CASSIGTGRWDEQFF.

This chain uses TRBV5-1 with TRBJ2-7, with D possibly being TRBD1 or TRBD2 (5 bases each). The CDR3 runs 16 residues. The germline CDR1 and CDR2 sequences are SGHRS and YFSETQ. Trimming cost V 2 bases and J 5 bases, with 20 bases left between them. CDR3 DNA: TGCGCCAGCAGCTTTTTCCGCCGGGACCCTCCTGACGAGCAGTACTTC. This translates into CASSFFRRDPPDEQYF.

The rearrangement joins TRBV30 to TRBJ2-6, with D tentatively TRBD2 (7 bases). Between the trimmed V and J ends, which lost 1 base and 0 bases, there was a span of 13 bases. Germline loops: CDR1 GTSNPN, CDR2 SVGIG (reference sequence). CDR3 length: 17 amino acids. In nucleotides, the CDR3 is TGTGCCTGGAGTGCGCGCGGGGGCAACTCTGGGGCCAACGTCCTGACTTTC. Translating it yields CAWSARGGNSGANVLTF.

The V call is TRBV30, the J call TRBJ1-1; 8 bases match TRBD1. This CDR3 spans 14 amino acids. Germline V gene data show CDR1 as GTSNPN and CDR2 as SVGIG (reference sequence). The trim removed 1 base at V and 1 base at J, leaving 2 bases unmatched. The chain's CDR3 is CAWSADRGNTEAFF. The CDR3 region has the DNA TGTGCCTGGAGTGCCGACAGGGGGAACACTGAAGCTTTCTTT.

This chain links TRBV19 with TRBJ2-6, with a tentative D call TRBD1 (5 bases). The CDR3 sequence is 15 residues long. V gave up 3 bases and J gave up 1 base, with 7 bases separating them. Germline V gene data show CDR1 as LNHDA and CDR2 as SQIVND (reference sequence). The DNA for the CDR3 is TGTGCCAGTAGTATCCAGGGATCTGGGGCCAACGTCCTGACTTTC. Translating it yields CASSIQGSGANVLTF.

CDR3 protein: CASSQYRQNYGYTF. The CDR3, as DNA: TGCGCCAGCAGCCAATACAGACAGAACTATGGCTACACCTTC. The V gene is TRBV4-3, the J gene TRBJ1-2; D is possibly TRBD1 (5 bases). The germline V and J ends were trimmed by 2 bases and 2 bases, with 9 bases remaining between them. The CDR3 spans 14 residues. Germline lookup yields CDR1 LGHNA and CDR2 YSLEER.

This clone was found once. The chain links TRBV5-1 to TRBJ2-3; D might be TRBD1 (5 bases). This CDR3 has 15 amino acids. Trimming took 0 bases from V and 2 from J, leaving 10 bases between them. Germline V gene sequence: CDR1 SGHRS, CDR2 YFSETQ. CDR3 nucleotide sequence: TGCGCCAGCAGCTTGGCCCAGGGTCTCACAGATACGCAGTATTTT. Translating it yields CASSLAQGLTDTQYF.